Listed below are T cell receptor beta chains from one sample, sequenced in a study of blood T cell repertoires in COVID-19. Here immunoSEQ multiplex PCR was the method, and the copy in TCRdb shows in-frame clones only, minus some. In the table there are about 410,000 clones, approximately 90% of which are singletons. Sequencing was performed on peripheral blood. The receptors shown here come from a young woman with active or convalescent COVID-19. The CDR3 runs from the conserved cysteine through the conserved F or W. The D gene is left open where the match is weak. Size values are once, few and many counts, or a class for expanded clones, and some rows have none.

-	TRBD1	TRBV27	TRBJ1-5	CASSPETGYSNQPQHF	TGTGCCAGCAGTCCCGAGACAGGGTATAGCAATCAGCCCCAGCATTTT
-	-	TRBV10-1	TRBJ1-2	CASSERRSGGSEDGYTF	TGCGCCAGCAGTGAGCGGAGGAGCGGGGGTTCGGAGGATGGCTACACCTTC
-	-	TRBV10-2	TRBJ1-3	CASKEARGALGNTIYF	TGCGCCAGCAAAGAAGCAAGGGGCGCGTTGGGAAACACCATATATTTT
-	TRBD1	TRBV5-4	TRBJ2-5	CASSLEWTGTSPETQYF	TGTGCCAGCAGCTTGGAATGGACAGGGACCTCTCCTGAGACCCAGTACTTC
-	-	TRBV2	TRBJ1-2	CAMPTDRNYGYTF	TGTGCCATGCCGACAGACCGTAACTATGGCTACACCTTC
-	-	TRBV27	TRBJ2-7	CASTSSATGTYEQYF	TGTGCCAGCACCTCCTCTGCCACAGGAACCTACGAGCAGTACTTC
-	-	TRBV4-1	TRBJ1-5	CASSQDRESNQPQHF	TGCGCCAGCAGCCAAGACAGGGAAAGCAATCAGCCCCAGCATTTT
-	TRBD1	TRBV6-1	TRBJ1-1	CASSAGQGAWNTEAFF	TGTGCCAGCAGTGCCGGACAGGGGGCTTGGAACACTGAAGCTTTCTTT
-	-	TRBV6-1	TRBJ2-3	CASSEPGSADTQYF	TGTGCCAGCAGTGAACCCGGGAGTGCCGATACGCAGTATTTT
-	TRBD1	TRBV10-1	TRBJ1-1	CASSESNRGPEAFF	TGCGCCAGCAGTGAGAGTAACAGGGGGCCTGAAGCTTTCTTT
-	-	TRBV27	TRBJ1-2	CASSPTGVYGYTF	TGTGCCAGCAGTCCGACTGGTGTCTATGGCTACACCTTC
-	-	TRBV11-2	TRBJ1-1	CASSLDGIGGTEAFF	TGTGCCAGCAGCTTAGACGGGATCGGGGGAACTGAAGCTTTCTTT
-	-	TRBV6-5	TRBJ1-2	CASRNRVGGYTF	TGTGCCAGCAGAAACAGGGTGGGAGGCTACACCTTC
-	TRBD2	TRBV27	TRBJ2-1	CASSLGTSGNNEQFF	TGTGCCAGCAGTTTAGGGACTAGCGGGAACAATGAGCAGTTCTTC
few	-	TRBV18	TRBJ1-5	CASSQQQGVGQPQHF	TGTGCCAGCTCACAACAACAGGGAGTGGGTCAGCCCCAGCATTTT
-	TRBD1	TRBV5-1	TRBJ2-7	CASKENPGQRETENF	TGCGCCAGCAAGGAAAATCCGGGACAGCGAGAAACGGAGAACTTC
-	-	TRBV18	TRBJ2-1	CASSPILGSSYNEQFF	TGTGCCAGCTCACCAATACTGGGGAGCTCCTACAATGAGCAGTTCTTC
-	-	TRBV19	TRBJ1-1	CASSAAVVMNTEAFF	TGTGCCAGTAGTGCTGCAGTGGTAATGAACACTGAAGCTTTCTTT
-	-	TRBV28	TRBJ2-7	CASSSSWGQGHYEQYF	TGTGCCAGCAGTTCCTCCTGGGGCCAGGGGCACTACGAGCAGTACTTC
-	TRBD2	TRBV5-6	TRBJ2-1	CASSLVSGLAFYNEQFF	TGTGCCAGCAGCTTGGTATCGGGACTAGCCTTCTACAATGAGCAGTTCTTC
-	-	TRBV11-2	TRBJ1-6	CASSLDGQGGSPLHF	TGTGCCAGCAGCTTAGATGGGCAGGGTGGCTCACCCCTCCACTTT
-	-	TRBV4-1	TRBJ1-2	CASSQTDQASYTF	TGCGCCAGCAGCCAAACCGACCAGGCCAGCTACACCTTC
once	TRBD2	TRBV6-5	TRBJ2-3	CASRLATSTDTQYF	TGTGCCAGCAGACTAGCGACCAGCACAGATACGCAGTATTTT
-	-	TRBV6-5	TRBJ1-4	CASSSPEKLFF	TGTGCCAGCAGCAGTCCTGAAAAACTGTTTTTT
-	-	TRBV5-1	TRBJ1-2	CASSLEGAANYGYTF	TGCGCCAGCAGCTTGGAAGGGGCAGCTAACTATGGCTACACCTTC
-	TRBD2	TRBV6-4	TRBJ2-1	CASSELAGGYNEQFF	TGTGCCAGCAGTGAGTTAGCGGGGGGGTACAATGAGCAGTTCTTC
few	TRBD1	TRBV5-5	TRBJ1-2	CASSLTGVAYGYTF	TGTGCCAGCAGCCTGACAGGGGTAGCCTATGGCTACACCTTC
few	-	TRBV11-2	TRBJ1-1	CASSLGRGRGAFF	TGTGCCAGCAGCTTAGGTCGGGGTCGGGGAGCTTTCTTT
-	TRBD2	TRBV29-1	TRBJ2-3	CSVEASGRTDTQYF	TGCAGCGTTGAAGCTAGCGGGCGCACAGATACGCAGTATTTT
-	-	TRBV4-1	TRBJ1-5	CASSQVQNSNQPQHF	TGCGCCAGCAGCCAAGTTCAGAATAGCAATCAGCCCCAGCATTTT